These 19 T cell receptor beta chains share one sample of origin, sequenced in a study of beta chain features in type 1 diabetes. Every bit of the isolated RNA underwent reverse transcription, so sequencing read expressed TCRB transcripts. The method was immunoSEQ multiplex PCR; TCRdb's version includes in-frame clones alone and lacks a portion of them. The sample comprises roughly 380,000 clones, around a fifth of which are singletons, and 0.035% to 0.05% rests with the top ten. Sequenced material: naive CD4+ T cells from blood. These TCRs come from a woman aged 18 to 35 in good health.

This chain uses TRBV25-1 with TRBJ1-1; D possibly corresponds to TRBD1 (5 bases). The germline gives CDR1 MGHDK, CDR2 SYGVNS. The CDR3 has 15 amino acids. Trimming removed 2 bases at V and 3 bases at J, with 13 bases between. Here the CDR3 reads CASSEDGAGYTEAFF. CDR3 DNA: TGTGCCAGCAGTGAAGATGGGGCAGGGTACACTGAAGCTTTCTTT. The full variable domain, completed using reference TRBV25-1 and TRBJ1-1, is EADIYQTPRYLVIGTGKKITLECSQTMGHDKMYWYQQDPGMELHLIHYSYGVNSTEKGDLSSESTVSRIRTEHFPLTLESARPSHTSQYLCASSEDGAGYTEAFFGQGTRLTVV.

In this sample, this clone turned up a few times. This sequence joins TRBV6-5 and TRBJ2-7; D might be TRBD2 (5 bases). Trimming cost V 5 bases and J 2 bases, with 13 bases left between them. In germline, CDR1 is MNHEY, CDR2 SVGAGI. This CDR3 has 14 residues. This chain's CDR3 is CASSEDRGTYEQYF. CDR3 coding DNA: TGTGCCAGCAGTGAAGATCGGGGAACCTACGAGCAGTACTTC.

The chain recombines TRBV6-1 with TRBJ2-3, with TRBD2 matching over 8 bases. The V and J ends lost 11 bases and 1 base, in that order; junction bases with no gene match: 11. CDR1 and CDR2 (germline): MNHNS, SASEGT. CDR3 length equals 15 residues. The CDR3 nucleotides are TGTGCCTCCAGCGGGAGCGTCTCTGGCACAGATACGCAGTATTTT. Amino acid sequence: CASSGSVSGTDTQYF.

Only a few counts were recorded for this clone. The rearrangement joins TRBV4-1 to TRBJ2-3; weak D call: TRBD1 (6 bases). Germline-derived CDR1 and CDR2 are MGHRA and YSYEKL. The CDR3 length is 15 residues. V dropped 0 bases and J dropped 4 bases, with 11 bases sitting between them. The CDR3 sequence is CASSQDRGTSDTQYF. Written as DNA, the CDR3 is TGCGCCAGCAGCCAAGATAGGGGGACCTCAGATACGCAGTATTTT.

This clone was counted only a few times. The chain links TRBV7-3 to TRBJ2-2; D is unclear. The CDR3 is 14 residues long. Trimming shortened V by 6 bases and J by 1 base, and 9 bases separated the two germline ends. Germline V lookup: CDR1 SGHTA, CDR2 FQGTGA. DNA for the CDR3: TGTGCCAGCAGTTATATGAGGAACACCGGGGAGCTGTTTTTT. As protein: CASSYMRNTGELFF.

The table lists this clone with a count of one. V is TRBV7-8 and J is TRBJ2-2; TRBD2 agrees at 7 bases. The J segment lost 4 bases and the V segment lost 5 bases, leaving 4 bases of the junction unmatched. Germline loops: CDR1 SGHVS, CDR2 FQNEAQ. This CDR3 has 14 amino acids. The CDR3 DNA reads as TGTGCCAGCAGCCGGGGCGGGGGCACCGGGGAGCTGTTTTTT. Residues: CASSRGGGTGELFF.

The chain has TRBV30 and TRBJ2-5, with D possibly being TRBD2 (6 bases). V lost 3 bases and J lost 7, with 24 bases in between. The CDR3 runs 16 residues. The V gene's germline CDR1 is GTSNPN and CDR2 SVGIG (reference sequence). The CDR3 region is CAWRPTGTDILGTQYF. The CDR3 region has the DNA TGTGCCTGGAGACCTACCGGGACTGACATTCTCGGGACCCAGTACTTC. The entire variable domain, with the rest obtained from reference TRBV30 and TRBJ2-5, is as follows: SQTIHQWPATLVQPVGSPLSLECTVEGTSNPNLYWYRQAAGRGLQLLFYSVGIGQISSEVPQNLSASRPQDRQFILSSKKLLLSDSGFYLCAWRPTGTDILGTQYFGPGTRLLVL.

This clone has just a few counts. The chain employs TRBV7-2 and TRBJ2-3, with 9 bases that match TRBD2. The CDR3 runs 14 residues. The germline V gene encodes CDR1 SGHTA and CDR2 FQGNSA. Germline trimming cut 3 bases from V and 5 bases from J; bases unmatched to any gene: 3. The chain's CDR3 is CASSFRAGGDTQYF. As DNA, the CDR3 is TGTGCCAGCAGCTTTAGAGCGGGAGGAGATACGCAGTATTTT.

The sample holds a few counts of this clone. V usage is TRBV9 and J usage is TRBJ2-7, with 8 bases matching TRBD2. The germline CDR1 and CDR2 sequences are SGDLS and YYNGEE. With V trimmed by 3 bases and J by 3 bases, 8 bases remained unmatched. This CDR3 spans 15 amino acids. The CDR3 protein is CASSAGAGGSYEQYF. The CDR3, as DNA: TGTGCCAGCAGCGCGGGGGCGGGAGGTAGCTACGAGCAGTACTTC. The full variable domain, rest sourced from reference TRBV9 and TRBJ2-7, is DSGVTQTPKHLITATGQRVTLRCSPRSGDLSVYWYQQSLDQGLQFLIQYYNGEERAKGNILERFSAQQFPDLHSELNLSSLELGDSALYFCASSAGAGGSYEQYFGPGTRLTVT.

This clone has just a few counts. The genes are TRBV7-9 and TRBJ1-5; the D gene is possibly TRBD1 (6 bases). The CDR3 totals 17 residues. Trimming removed 5 bases from V and 1 base from J, with 18 bases in between. Germline V gene lookup returns CDR1 SEHNR and CDR2 FQNEAQ (reference sequence). The DNA of the CDR3 is TGTGCCAGCAGCCGAGGGGGGGGGAGGTGGAGCAATCAGCCCCAGCATTTT. Protein: CASSRGGGRWSNQPQHF.

This clone was observed a few times. The chain employs TRBV29-1 and TRBJ2-7; 7 positions agree with TRBD1. V lost 3 bases and J lost 7; bases outside the gene matches: 9. The CDR3 consists of 13 residues. Germline V gene lookup returns CDR1 SQVTM and CDR2 ANQGSEA. The CDR3 loop reads CSVEDRSVSEQYF. The CDR3 coding sequence is TGCAGCGTTGAGGACAGGTCAGTGAGTGAGCAGTACTTC.

In regard to this clone: Other DNA sequences of this sample code for an identical CDR3. The V gene is TRBV28, the J gene TRBJ1-1; D not certain. Germline CDR1 is MDHEN and CDR2 is SYDVKM. CDR3 length: 11 amino acids. V shed 1 base and J shed 8 bases, with 5 bases lying between them. The CDR3 DNA reads as TGTGCCAGCAGTTTATCGAGGGAAGCTTTCTTT. Translation gives CASSLSREAFF.

The V and J genes are TRBV30 and TRBJ1-2; D is unclear. V lost 5 bases and J 10 bases, leaving 11 bases between the germline ends. Germline-derived CDR1 and CDR2 are GTSNPN and SVGIG (reference sequence). The CDR3 runs to 10 residues. CDR3 region: CAWGEEDYTF. The CDR3 nucleotides are TGTGCCTGGGGGGAGGAGGACTACACCTTC.

The V and J genes are TRBV9 and TRBJ2-2, with D maybe TRBD1 (6 bases). CDR1 and CDR2 (germline): SGDLS, YYNGEE. CDR3 length: 17 residues. The germline V and J ends were trimmed by 4 bases and 0 bases, with 16 bases remaining between them. The chain's CDR3 is CASSPIEDSANTGELFF. Here the CDR3 DNA reads TGTGCCAGCAGCCCCATCGAGGACAGCGCGAACACCGGGGAGCTGTTTTTT.

This clone has more than one count but fewer than ten. The V gene is TRBV30, the J gene TRBJ1-1, with 9 bases lining up with TRBD1. V was pared by 3 bases and J by 3 bases, with 2 bases of the junction left unmatched. The CDR3 covers 13 residues. Germline assignment: CDR1 GTSNPN and CDR2 SVGIG (reference sequence). The CDR3 nucleotides are TGTGCCTGGAGCGGGACAGGGTACACTGAAGCTTTCTTT. Translation: CAWSGTGYTEAFF.

V and J are TRBV29-1 and TRBJ2-3; TRBD1 agrees at 8 bases. The CDR3 runs 15 residues. V gave up 8 bases and J gave up 2 bases; unmatched junction bases: 12. Germline V gene lookup returns CDR1 SQVTM and CDR2 ANQGSEA. The CDR3 reads CSFVPGGRITDTQYF. CDR3 in DNA: TGCAGCTTTGTGCCAGGGGGCCGTATCACAGATACGCAGTATTTT.

CDR3 nucleotide sequence: TGCAGCGTAAGCCCCCTCGCAGGGAACTATGGCTACACCTTC. This encodes CSVSPLAGNYGYTF. The chain carries TRBV29-1 and TRBJ1-2, with a weak D call TRBD1 (5 bases). Trimming stripped 6 bases from V and 2 bases from J, with 16 bases between. The CDR3 runs to 14 residues. Germline-derived CDR1 and CDR2 are SQVTM and ANQGSEA.

A few counts support this clone. The V gene is TRBV7-9, the J gene TRBJ1-2; 8 bases line up with TRBD1. Germline CDR1 and CDR2: SEHNR and FQNEAQ (reference sequence). The CDR3 runs to 15 residues. Germline trimming cut 5 bases from V and 4 bases from J; bases unmatched to any gene: 9. This CDR3 is CASSHARQGFYGYTF. The CDR3 DNA is TGTGCCAGCAGCCACGCCCGACAGGGGTTCTATGGCTACACCTTC.

V gene TRBV19 combines with J gene TRBJ2-5; D perhaps matches TRBD2 (6 bases). Deletions cut 5 bases from V and 5 bases from J, with 12 bases between. Germline values: CDR1 LNHDA, CDR2 SQIVND (reference sequence). This CDR3 contains 13 residues. Here the CDR3 DNA reads TGTGCCAGTAGTTGGGACCGGGAGGAGACCCAGTACTTC. Protein product: CASSWDREETQYF. The full variable domain, rest sourced from reference TRBV19 and TRBJ2-5, is DGGITQSPKYLFRKEGQNVTLSCEQNLNHDAMYWYRQDPGQGLRLIYYSQIVNDFQKGDIAEGYSVSREKKESFPLTVTSAQKNPTAFYLCASSWDREETQYFGPGTRLLVL.